This entry lists 28 T cell receptor beta chains sequenced from one sample in a study of T cell repertoires in cytomegalovirus infection. MiXCR was run by TCRdb on the reads, yielding one entry per CDR3 protein. The data show 200,000 to 300,000 distinct CDR3 sequences, roughly 10% seen once. Sequencing was carried out using PBMCs. The source is a human donor in good health (CMV status not recorded). Some clones in this sample may be carry-over from other donors' samples.

This clonotype has more than one count but fewer than ten. This rearrangement joins TRBV7-9 to TRBJ2-3; D is possibly TRBD1 (5 bases). CDR1 and CDR2 (germline): SEHNR, FQNEAQ (reference sequence). The CDR3 is 15 residues long. V lost 0 bases to trimming and J lost 4 bases, with 11 bases between them. The CDR3 nucleotides are TGTGCCAGCAGCTTAGCGCCTCCAGGGCCAGATACGCAGTATTTT. Amino acids: CASSLAPPGPDTQYF.

This clonotype turned up a few times. V is TRBV27 and J is TRBJ2-2; 8 bases match TRBD1. Germline CDR1 reads MNHEY; CDR2 reads SMNVEV (reference sequence). With 4 bases clipped from V and 3 bases from J, the junction kept 1 base outside the gene matches. The length of the CDR3 is 14 residues. This CDR3 reads CASSSTGDTGELFF. CDR3 in DNA: TGTGCCAGCAGTTCGACAGGGGACACCGGGGAGCTGTTTTTT.

The sample holds many counts of this clonotype. V usage is TRBV7-9 and J usage is TRBJ1-2; a weak D match, TRBD1 (6 bases). Germline CDR1 reads SEHNR; CDR2 reads FQNEAQ (reference sequence). V lost 3 bases to trimming and J lost 4 bases, with 12 bases between them. The CDR3 runs 14 residues. CDR3 nucleotide sequence: TGTGCCAGCAGCTTTTCAGGGGAGAGCTATGGCTACACCTTC. The encoded protein is CASSFSGESYGYTF.

This clonotype was seen at least ten times. This chain uses TRBV7-3 with TRBJ2-3; the D gene could be TRBD1 or TRBD2 (6 bases each). Germline V gene data show CDR1 as SGHTA and CDR2 as FQGTGA. The CDR3 spans 15 residues. Trimming took off 2 bases at V and 5 bases at J, with 14 bases between the two ends. The CDR3 nucleotides read TGTGCCAGCAGCTTATCTCGGGGGCAGGTAGATACGCAGTATTTT. Encoded protein: CASSLSRGQVDTQYF.

This clonotype appeared a few times. The chain carries TRBV19 and TRBJ2-3; the match to TRBD2 covers 8 bases. The CDR3 contains 15 residues. Trimming took 7 bases from V and 4 from J; bases not matched to a gene: 10. The germline CDR1 and CDR2 sequences are LNHDA and SQIVND (reference sequence). The chain's CDR3 is CASKSGGPKSDTQYF. The CDR3 nucleotides are TGTGCCAGTAAATCGGGGGGGCCAAAGTCAGATACGCAGTATTTT.

This clonotype was detected ten times or more. This chain uses TRBV7-3 with TRBJ2-2; no clear D. The V end lost 5 bases, the J end lost 7 bases, and 17 bases lay between the germline ends. The germline CDR1 and CDR2 sequences are SGHTA and FQGTGA. The CDR3 covers 15 residues. CDR3 in amino acids: CASSVSGSAYGELFF. CDR3 in DNA: TGTGCCAGCAGCGTATCCGGGTCCGCTTACGGGGAGCTGTTTTTT.

This clonotype was detected many times. This chain connects TRBV29-1 to TRBJ1-2; possibly TRBD1 for D (6 bases). This CDR3 is built from 15 residues. CDR1 is SQVTM and CDR2 is ANQGSEA in the germline V gene. Trimming removed 4 bases at V and 4 bases at J, with 19 bases between. The DNA for the CDR3 is TGCAGCGTTGGACACAGGGTAGGGGAGTCCTATGGCTACACCTTC. Protein: CSVGHRVGESYGYTF.

The genes are TRBV28 and TRBJ1-2, with 7 bases fitting TRBD1. V gave up 8 bases and J gave up 4 bases; unmatched junction bases: 4. The germline gives CDR1 MDHEN, CDR2 SYDVKM. This CDR3 has 12 amino acids. The CDR3 spells CASQGVFYGYTF. Here the CDR3 DNA reads TGTGCCAGCCAGGGGGTTTTCTATGGCTACACCTTC.

This clonotype has at least ten counts. The V gene is TRBV12-3 or TRBV12-4, the J gene TRBJ1-1; the D is unclear. V lost 3 bases, J lost 11 bases, and 10 bases lay in between. The CDR3 is 11 residues long. In DNA, the CDR3 is TGTGCCAGCAGTTTTTCATCGGTGGCTTTCTTT. Its translation is CASSFSSVAFF.

This clonotype occurred many times. The chain combines TRBV7-9 with TRBJ1-1, with D perhaps TRBD1 (6 bases). The CDR3 is 14 residues long. V dropped 3 bases and J dropped 4 bases, with 12 bases sitting between them. The germline gives CDR1 SEHNR, CDR2 FQNEAQ (reference sequence). CDR3 residues: CASSFSTGTTEAFF. CDR3 in DNA: TGTGCCAGCAGCTTCTCGACAGGAACCACTGAAGCTTTCTTT.

This clonotype came up many times. The CDR3 DNA reads as TGTGCCAGCAGCTTAGTCACAGGGGTTAATTCACCCCTCCACTTT. Translating gives CASSLVTGVNSPLHF. The rearrangement joins TRBV7-2 to TRBJ1-6, with TRBD1 matching 7 bases. The trim removed 1 base at V and 6 bases at J, leaving 3 bases unmatched. Germline CDR1 and CDR2: SGHTA and FQGNSA. The CDR3 loop spans 15 amino acids.

This clonotype was picked up many times. The chain links TRBV27 to TRBJ1-6, with a weak D call TRBD1 (5 bases). Trimming took 2 bases from V and 7 from J, leaving 18 bases between them. The germline gives CDR1 MNHEY, CDR2 SMNVEV (reference sequence). The CDR3 consists of 17 residues. CDR3 coding DNA: TGTGCCAGCAGTTTAAGGCCAGCGGGGGAGAGGAATTCACCCCTCCACTTT. Protein sequence: CASSLRPAGERNSPLHF.

This clonotype was recorded at least ten times. This rearrangement joins TRBV11-1 to TRBJ2-2; D might be TRBD2 (5 bases). Per the germline V gene, CDR1 is SGHAT and CDR2 is FQDESV (reference sequence). The V end lost 5 bases, the J end lost 0 bases, and 13 bases lay between the germline ends. The CDR3 is 16 amino acids. DNA of the CDR3: TGTGCCAGCAGCCGAGTACGGGGAGCGAACACCGGGGAGCTGTTTTTT. It is translated as CASSRVRGANTGELFF.

In this sample, this clonotype turned up a few times. V gene TRBV19 combines with J gene TRBJ1-3; D ambiguous. Trimming left V 3 bases short and J 2 bases short, with 5 bases between. This CDR3 spans 13 amino acids. Germline CDR1 and CDR2: LNHDA and SQIVND (reference sequence). The CDR3 loop reads CASSILAGNTIYF. The CDR3 DNA follows: TGTGCCAGTAGTATTTTAGCTGGAAACACCATATATTTT. The complete variable domain, with remaining parts taken from reference TRBV19 and TRBJ1-3, reads DGGITQSPKYLFRKEGQNVTLSCEQNLNHDAMYWYRQDPGQGLRLIYYSQIVNDFQKGDIAEGYSVSREKKESFPLTVTSAQKNPTAFYLCASSILAGNTIYFGEGSWLTVV.

The sample holds many counts of this clonotype. The chain has TRBV7-2 and TRBJ1-6, with a possible D match to TRBD1 (5 bases). Trimming shortened V by 2 bases and J by 4 bases, and 9 bases separated the two germline ends. CDR3 length: 15 amino acids. CDR1 and CDR2 from the germline V gene are SGHTA and FQGNSA. The CDR3 sequence is CASSLQGIYNSPLHF. As DNA, the CDR3 is TGTGCCAGCAGCTTACAGGGCATTTATAATTCACCCCTCCACTTT.

This clonotype was picked up many times. The V and J genes are TRBV7-8 and TRBJ1-6; D remains ambiguous. Trimming pared 1 base from V and 9 bases from J, leaving 4 bases between. Per the germline V gene, CDR1 is SGHVS and CDR2 is FQNEAQ. CDR3 length equals 12 residues. The CDR3 reads CASSLDGSPLHF. In DNA, the CDR3 is TGTGCCAGCAGCTTAGACGGTTCACCCCTCCACTTT.

This clonotype was seen more than once but under ten times. The chain uses TRBV29-1 and TRBJ1-1, with 7 bases fitting TRBD1. The CDR3 contains 12 residues. Germline-derived CDR1 and CDR2 are SQVTM and ANQGSEA. The junction had 3 bases not matched to a gene; V was cut back by 7 bases and J by 1 base. Here the CDR3 reads CSARQGNTEAFF. The DNA of the CDR3 is TGCAGCGCCAGACAGGGGAACACTGAAGCTTTCTTT.

This clonotype was counted at least ten times. The chain couples TRBV6-4 to TRBJ2-1; 7 bases are a match to TRBD1. Germline values: CDR1 MRHNA, CDR2 SNTAGT. The CDR3 contains 13 residues. V shed 6 bases, J shed 3 bases, and the junction held 2 bases outside the gene matches. The CDR3 is CASRGDSYNEQFF. The CDR3 DNA sequence: TGTGCCAGCAGGGGGGACAGCTACAATGAGCAGTTCTTC.

Only a few counts were recorded for this clonotype. This chain connects TRBV7-2 to TRBJ2-7, with D maybe TRBD1 (5 bases). Germline V gene lookup returns CDR1 SGHTA and CDR2 FQGNSA. Trimming left V 1 base short and J 2 bases short, with 15 bases between. The CDR3 is 16 amino acids. CDR3 DNA sequence: TGTGCCAGCAGCTTAGATGGAACAGGACCCACCTACGAGCAGTACTTC. Protein: CASSLDGTGPTYEQYF.

In this sample, this clonotype turned up many times. V and J are TRBV7-2 and TRBJ1-3; perhaps TRBD1 as D (6 bases). The CDR3 is 15 residues long. The V end was cut by 6 bases, the J end by 1 base, with 13 bases between. The germline V gene encodes CDR1 SGHTA and CDR2 FQGNSA. CDR3 nucleotides: TGTGCCAGCAGAGCAGCCGGGACATCTGGAAACACCATATATTTT. Translation gives CASRAAGTSGNTIYF. The variable domain in full, with the rest retrieved from reference TRBV7-2 and TRBJ1-3, is GAGVSQSPSNKVTEKGKDVELRCDPISGHTALYWYRQSLGQGLEFLIYFQGNSAPDKSGLPSDRFSAERTGGSVSTLTIQRTQQEDSAVYLCASRAAGTSGNTIYFGEGSWLTVV.

The rearrangement uses TRBV20-1 and TRBJ2-7; TRBD1 might be the D (6 bases). The ends were cut back, 4 bases at V and 2 bases at J, with 18 bases in the middle. The germline V gene has CDR1 DFQATT and CDR2 SNEGSKA (reference sequence). The CDR3 has 15 amino acids. The CDR3 DNA sequence: TGCAGTGCTACATGGGCCAGAACAGGGCCCTACGAGCAGTACTTC. Encoded protein: CSATWARTGPYEQYF.

The table lists this clonotype with many counts. V usage is TRBV7-9 and J usage is TRBJ2-5; TRBD2 aligns across 10 bases. V dropped 5 bases and J dropped 4; count of bases not matched to a gene: 10. Germline V gives CDR1 SEHNR, CDR2 FQNEAQ (reference sequence). This CDR3 spans 16 amino acids. CDR3 bases: TGTGCCAGCAGCCCGAACAGCGGGGGGGCCGGAGAGACCCAGTACTTC. Amino acid sequence: CASSPNSGGAGETQYF.

This clonotype was picked up many times. This chain joins TRBV29-1 and TRBJ2-5; D unclear. The CDR3 sequence is 13 residues long. Germline V CDR1 and CDR2: SQVTM, ANQGSEA. The V gene lost 4 bases and the J gene lost 4 bases, with 13 bases spanning the gap. Here the CDR3 reads CSVADSPGETQYF. The DNA of the CDR3 is TGCAGCGTTGCTGATAGCCCAGGAGAGACCCAGTACTTC.

This clonotype has just a few counts. The chain has TRBV5-1 and TRBJ1-2; TRBD1 matches 9 bases. Per the germline V gene, CDR1 is SGHRS and CDR2 is YFSETQ. Losses at the gene ends were 5 bases for V and 5 bases for J; bases not matched to a gene: 7. This CDR3 comprises 14 residues. CDR3 residues: CASSLDRGKYGYTF. CDR3 sequence (DNA): TGCGCCAGCAGTCTGGACAGGGGAAAGTATGGCTACACCTTC.

V gene TRBV7-9 combines with J gene TRBJ1-6; the D gene is possibly TRBD1 (5 bases). The CDR3 extends over 14 amino acids. Trimming cost V 2 bases and J 7 bases, with 9 bases left between them. Germline loops: CDR1 SEHNR, CDR2 FQNEAQ (reference sequence). The CDR3 sequence is CASSLPGLNSPLHF. DNA for the CDR3: TGTGCCAGCAGCTTACCAGGGCTGAATTCACCCCTCCACTTT. The full variable domain, completed using reference TRBV7-9 and TRBJ1-6, is DTGVSQNPRHKITKRGQNVTFRCDPISEHNRLYWYRQTLGQGPEFLTYFQNEAQLEKSRLLSDRFSAERPKGSFSTLEIQRTEQGDSAMYLCASSLPGLNSPLHFGNGTRLTVT.

This clonotype appeared many times. J is TRBJ2-1 and V is TRBV4-3; D unclear. Trimming stripped 0 bases from V and 1 base from J, with 10 bases between. The CDR3 covers 16 residues. CDR1 is LGHNA and CDR2 is YSLEER in the germline V gene. The CDR3 nucleotides are TGCGCCAGCAGCCAAGAAGGTTTCGGGTCCTACAATGAGCAGTTCTTC. It encodes CASSQEGFGSYNEQFF.

This clonotype has a count of ten or more. This chain uses TRBV28 with TRBJ2-3, with a weak D call TRBD1 (6 bases). Germline CDR1 is MDHEN and CDR2 is SYDVKM. The V gene lost 5 bases and the J gene lost 3 bases, with 12 bases spanning the gap. This CDR3 is built from 14 residues. Written as DNA, the CDR3 is TGTGCCAGCAGTACAGGGATTATGACAGATACGCAGTATTTT. This translates into CASSTGIMTDTQYF.

This chain connects TRBV12-3 or TRBV12-4 to TRBJ2-5; tentative D call: TRBD1 (6 bases). The CDR3 sequence is 13 residues long. V gave up 5 bases and J gave up 1 base, with 8 bases separating them. As DNA, the CDR3 is TGTGCCAGCAGTGACAGGTCCCAAGAGACCCAGTACTTC. Its protein is CASSDRSQETQYF.